This TCR beta chain derives from a study of human T cells and chemical hapten exposure (dated by TCRdb to about 2021). Regarding the study in general: Libraries were combined into a pool for sequencing, and differences in TCR yield between samples came mainly from small differences in library volumes within the pool. Peripheral blood TCR repertoire changes were tracked in vivo in alopecia patients during primary and secondary sensitization to the hapten diphenylcyclopropenone (DPC). For every blood RNA sample, sequencing covered both the TCR alpha and TCR beta chains. Here is what the overall study found, with its caveats: Repeated subsampling changed both the strength of the expansion versus patch-test correlation and the threshold at which that correlation became significant. DPC sensitization did not change the number of TCRs with a frequency above 1 in 1000, and there was no evidence of changes in global repertoire structure.

At least ten counts were recorded for this clonotype. Its antigen remains unidentified. Within one base of it there is no much larger clone, and no base qualities were kept. Relative to germline, V is 1 base shorter and J is 7 bases shorter, with 5 bases between their ends. Inclusive of the bounding cysteine and phenylalanine, the CDR3 is 12 residues long. CDR3 DNA is the only sequence kept; it has 36 bases, read in frame from the first base. The germline V gene (reference sequence) sets CDR1 to LGHDT and CDR2 to YNNKEL. Total RNA was extracted from unfractionated whole blood that had been collected in Tempus Blood RNA tubes. About five healthy volunteers served as TCR sequencing controls and were bled at day 0, 2 weeks and 6 weeks. To prepare the library, 5' RACE was applied. The data were produced on an Illumina MiSeq. During library preparation, unique molecular identifiers were attached to individual cDNA molecules so that TCRs could be counted quantitatively and reproducibly. The published analysis was carried out like this. Samples had a median of about 90,000 TCRs, with a range from roughly 20,000 to 700,000. The Decombinator software suite was used to annotate V, J and CDR3 in the TCR reads. For PS versus PT1 abundance plots, all samples were subsampled to the same number of TCRs (28,000). TCRs were defined as expanded if absent before sensitization and observed at least eight times at the 2-week time point. TCRdb reprocessed the public reads (quality trimming at Q25 with fastp, clone calling with MiXCR) and kept in-frame beta chains. Each entry is one CDR3 protein sequence, shown with its most common DNA and genes. The V and J calls and clone size are TCRdb's, not the authors'. The sample data list tens of thousands of distinct CDR3 sequences, and more than 7% of these were observed just once. Clones ranked in the top ten supply 2% to 2.5% of the sample.

This clonotype was obtained from a male donor in good health. This receptor chain uses TRBV3-1 and TRBJ1-5, with the D gene not confidently named. CDR3 sequence: CASSQGQQPQHF. DNA sequence: TGTGCCAGCAGCCAAGGGCAACAGCCCCAGCATTTT.